The source of this T cell receptor (beta chain) is a study of blood T cell repertoires in COVID-19. Overall study: PBMCs, B-cell-depleted T cells, or T cells provided the cDNA or gDNA that made up the material.

In the source study's methods: Nucleated cell number was recorded as an estimate derived from reference gene primer amplification. Some clones are missing from TCRdb's copy, which holds only in-frame ones; the method was immunoSEQ multiplex PCR. V and J calls plus clone size are reproduced from that table; the DNA served to infer D and trimming. The repertoire holds 110,000 or so clones, with around 84% as singletons. Germline values: CDR1 SGHDT, CDR2 YYEEEE. CDR3 length: 15 residues. With V trimmed by 4 bases and J by 3 bases, 4 bases remained unmatched. This clone was observed once. The sample was peripheral blood. The chain is built from TRBV5-6 and TRBJ1-5; the match to TRBD1 covers 10 bases. The TCR originated in a human donor in a cohort sampled during active COVID-19. The CDR3 DNA reads TGTGCCAGCAGCCCGGGACAGGGGCTCAATCAGCCCCAGCATTTT. It yields the protein CASSPGQGLNQPQHF.